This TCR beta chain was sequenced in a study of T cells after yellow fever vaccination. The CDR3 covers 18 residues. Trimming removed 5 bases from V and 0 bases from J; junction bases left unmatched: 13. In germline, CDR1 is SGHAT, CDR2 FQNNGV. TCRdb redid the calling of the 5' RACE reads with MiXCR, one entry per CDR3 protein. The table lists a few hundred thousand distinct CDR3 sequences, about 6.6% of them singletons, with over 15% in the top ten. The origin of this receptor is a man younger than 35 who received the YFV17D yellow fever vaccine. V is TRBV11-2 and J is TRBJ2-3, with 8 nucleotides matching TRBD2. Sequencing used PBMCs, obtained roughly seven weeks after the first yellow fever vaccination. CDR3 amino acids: CASSTALVVAGSTDTQYF. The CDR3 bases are TGTGCCAGCAGCACGGCCTTAGTGGTAGCGGGAAGCACAGATACGCAGTATTTT.